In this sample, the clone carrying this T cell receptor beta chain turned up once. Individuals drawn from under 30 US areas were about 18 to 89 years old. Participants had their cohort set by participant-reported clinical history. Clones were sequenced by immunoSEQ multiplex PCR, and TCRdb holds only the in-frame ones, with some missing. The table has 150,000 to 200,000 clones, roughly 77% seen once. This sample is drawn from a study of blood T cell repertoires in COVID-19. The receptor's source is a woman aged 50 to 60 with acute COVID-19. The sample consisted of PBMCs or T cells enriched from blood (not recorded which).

The CDR3, as DNA: TGTGCCAGCAGTTACACGAGCTCCCGGGACAGGGTTGGGCAGCCCCAGCATTTT. This encodes CASSYTSSRDRVGQPQHF. The chain employs TRBV6-2 or TRBV6-3 and TRBJ1-5, with 9 positions matching TRBD1. The V segment lost 2 bases and the J segment 7 bases; nucleotides outside the gene matches: 15. Germline V CDR1 and CDR2: MNHEY, SVGEGT. CDR3 length: 18 amino acids.